The 24 T cell receptor beta chains below all came from one sample that was sequenced in a study of circulating tumor DNA in untreated peripheral T-cell lymphoma. Produced via immunoSEQ multiplex PCR; TCRdb's table is partial and in-frame only. The sample carries 6,200 or so clones, approximately 62% recorded once. Material: tumor tissue. The receptor source for this set is a human donor with peripheral T-cell lymphoma.

V is TRBV30 and J is TRBJ1-1; no clear D gene. The germline V gene has CDR1 GTSNPN and CDR2 SVGIG (reference sequence). This CDR3 comprises 14 residues. Trimming pared 3 bases from V and 4 bases from J, leaving 15 bases between. This chain's CDR3 is CAWSTGIEATEAFF. The CDR3 nucleotides are TGTGCCTGGAGCACCGGGATCGAGGCCACTGAAGCTTTCTTT.

This chain joins TRBV19 and TRBJ2-3, with 7 bases fitting TRBD2. The V gene end was trimmed by 6 bases and the J gene end by 1 base; junction bases not matched to a gene: 10. The CDR3 is 16 amino acids. In germline, CDR1 is LNHDA, CDR2 SQIVND (reference sequence). The CDR3 here is CASRPTSVRGTDTQYF. The CDR3 DNA is TGTGCCAGTAGACCTACTAGCGTGAGGGGCACAGATACGCAGTATTTT.

Concerning this clone itself: Compared with germline, one end of the junction differs, possibly owing to a read error. The chain has TRBV19 and TRBJ1-1, with D unresolved. The germline gives CDR1 LNHDA, CDR2 SQIVND (reference sequence). The CDR3 runs to 13 residues. The CDR3 sequence is CASSMGGGTETFF. For the CDR3, the DNA is TGTGCCAGTAGTATGGGAGGCGGCACTGAAACTTTCTTT. The variable domain in full, with the rest retrieved from reference TRBV19 and TRBJ1-1, is DGGITQSPKYLFRKEGQNVTLSCEQNLNHDAMYWYRQDPGQGLRLIYYSQIVNDFQKGDIAEGYSVSREKKESFPLTVTSAQKNPTAFYLCASSMGGGTETFFGQGTRLTVV.

The chain carries TRBV29-1 and TRBJ2-7, with unresolved D. Germline values: CDR1 SQVTM, CDR2 ANQGSEA. The CDR3 spans 12 residues. The ends were cut back, 8 bases at V and 4 bases at J, with 15 bases in the middle. In DNA form, the CDR3 reads TGCAGCTTCCTGGGGAACAGTTACGAGCAGTACTTC. Translation gives CSFLGNSYEQYF.

In its sample, this clone was seen a few times. The chain is built from TRBV28 and TRBJ1-2; D is unclear. CDR3 length: 12 amino acids. V was shortened by 6 bases and J by 5 bases, with 10 bases between the two germline ends. Per the germline V gene, CDR1 is MDHEN and CDR2 is SYDVKM. The CDR3 DNA follows: TGTGCCAGCAGCGACCTAGAATATGGCTACACCTTC. Its protein product is CASSDLEYGYTF.

The chain is built from TRBV5-1 and TRBJ2-1; 10 nucleotides line up with TRBD2. The germline V gene has CDR1 SGHRS and CDR2 YFSETQ. The CDR3 covers 15 residues. V shed 3 bases, J shed 5 bases, and the junction held 5 bases outside the gene matches. CDR3 residues: CASSSTSGVNNEQFF. In DNA, the CDR3 is TGCGCCAGCAGCTCCACTAGCGGGGTAAACAATGAGCAGTTCTTC.

The chain carries TRBV29-1 and TRBJ1-2; D call uncertain. CDR1 is SQVTM, CDR2 ANQGSEA, per germline. The length of the CDR3 is 13 residues. Trimming stripped 7 bases from V and 0 bases from J, with 12 bases between. The CDR3 nucleotides read TGCAGCGCGGGTAGAGGAGCTAACTATGGCTACACCTTC. Translation: CSAGRGANYGYTF.

This clone was picked up a small number of times. The rearrangement uses TRBV10-2 and TRBJ2-7, with 9 bases aligning to TRBD2. Germline loops: CDR1 WSHSY, CDR2 SAAADI. Trimming cost V 3 bases and J 3 bases; bases outside gene matches: 3. The CDR3 is made up of 14 amino acids. CDR3 nucleotide sequence: TGCGCCAGCAGTGACTCAGCGGGGGGCTACGAGCAGTACTTC. Protein product: CASSDSAGGYEQYF.

J is TRBJ2-1 and V is TRBV15; the D gene is possibly TRBD2 (5 bases). Germline V lookup: CDR1 LNHNV, CDR2 YYDKDF (reference sequence). CDR3 length: 16 residues. V was cut by 3 bases and J by 3 bases, with 15 bases left in between. The CDR3 DNA is TGTGCCACCAGCAGTCAGCGGAAGCTAGACTACAATGAGCAGTTCTTC. Translating gives CATSSQRKLDYNEQFF.

A few counts support this clone. V gene TRBV6-8 combines with J gene TRBJ2-6, with TRBD1 matching over 11 bases. V shed 3 bases and J 0 bases; nucleotides not matched to a gene: 10. This CDR3 contains 20 residues. Germline V lookup: CDR1 MNHGY, CDR2 SAAAGT. The CDR3 coding sequence is TGTGCCAGCAGTTATAGAGTTGGGACAGGGGGTGCCTCTGGGGCCAACGTCCTGACTTTC. Translating it yields CASSYRVGTGGASGANVLTF.

A few counts support this clone. The chain joins TRBV6-8 to TRBJ1-2, with D maybe TRBD1 (5 bases). Trimming took off 4 bases at V and 4 bases at J, with 16 bases between the two ends. The CDR3 consists of 15 residues. CDR1 is MNHGY, CDR2 SAAAGT, per germline. The CDR3 sequence is CASSFQGGSRYGYTF. CDR3 nucleotides: TGTGCCAGCAGTTTCCAGGGCGGCAGCCGCTATGGCTACACCTTC.

V is TRBV28 and J is TRBJ2-1; TRBD1 aligns across 10 bases. The CDR3 is made up of 15 amino acids. From germline, CDR1 is MDHEN and CDR2 SYDVKM. The junction had 8 bases not matched to a gene; V was cut back by 5 bases and J by 7 bases. The CDR3 DNA reads as TGTGCCAGCAGTGGAGCCGGGACAGGGGTAAATGAGCAGTTCTTC. Its protein product is CASSGAGTGVNEQFF.

The rearrangement joins TRBV19 to TRBJ2-7, with D unclear. Deletions cut 5 bases from V and 2 bases from J, with 13 bases between. CDR1 is LNHDA and CDR2 is SQIVND in the germline V gene (reference sequence). CDR3 length: 14 residues. In DNA form, the CDR3 reads TGTGCCAGTAGTCCCCCGGACGGACCCTACGAGCAGTACTTC. Translating gives CASSPPDGPYEQYF.

This chain uses TRBV1 with TRBJ1-2; the table's D call, TRBD1, was not checked against the DNA. TRBV1 is designated a pseudogene. The CDR3 is 14 amino acids. DNA for the CDR3: TGCGCCAGCAGCCAAAATACAGGGGGCTATGGTTACACCTTC. This sequence encodes CASSQNTGGYGYTF.

The chain couples TRBV2 to TRBJ1-4, with 9 bases matching TRBD1. Germline V gene lookup returns CDR1 SNHLY and CDR2 FYNNEI. The V and J ends lost 6 bases and 7 bases, in that order; junction bases with no gene match: 6. CDR3 length: 14 amino acids. CDR3 protein: CASRLTGGGEKLFF. Written as DNA, the CDR3 is TGTGCCAGCAGGCTGACAGGGGGGGGTGAAAAACTGTTTTTT.

This clone was counted a few times. V and J are TRBV11-3 and TRBJ2-7; D might be TRBD1 or TRBD2, each matching 5 bases. CDR1 and CDR2 from the germline V gene are SGHNT and YENEEA. Trimming took off 3 bases at V and 1 base at J, with 10 bases between the two ends. The CDR3 extends over 14 amino acids. The CDR3: CASSLGTKSYEQYF. For the CDR3, the DNA is TGTGCCAGCAGCTTGGGGACGAAGTCCTACGAGCAGTACTTC.

The rearrangement links TRBV18 to TRBJ2-2; D gene uncertain. This CDR3 is built from 14 residues. Germline CDR1 and CDR2: KGHSH and LQKENI. V dropped 2 bases and J dropped 2 bases, with 6 bases sitting between them. The CDR3 loop is CASSPLGNTGELFF. CDR3 bases: TGTGCCAGCTCACCATTGGGAAACACCGGGGAGCTGTTTTTT.

The rearrangement joins TRBV9 to TRBJ2-1; possible D gene TRBD2, 5 bases. This CDR3 has 17 residues. The ends were cut back, 4 bases at V and 0 bases at J, with 17 bases in the middle. Looked up from germline, CDR1 is SGDLS and CDR2 is YYNGEE. CDR3 sequence (DNA): TGTGCCAGCAGCCCCCCCGCGGGTACCAGCTCCTACAATGAGCAGTTCTTC. It encodes CASSPPAGTSSYNEQFF.

The CDR3 DNA sequence: TGTGCCAGCAGTGTCAGGTTCGCTAATTACAATGAGCAGTTCTTC. It codes for CASSVRFANYNEQFF. The rearrangement uses TRBV25-1 and TRBJ2-1; D gene unclear. Per germline, CDR1 MGHDK and CDR2 SYGVNS. The ends were cut back, 4 bases at V and 4 bases at J, with 14 bases in the middle. The CDR3 is 15 amino acids.

The gene calls are TRBV25-1 and TRBJ1-5; D gene unclear. Trimming pared 6 bases from V and 1 base from J, leaving 10 bases between. This CDR3 is 14 amino acids long. Germline CDR1 reads MGHDK; CDR2 reads SYGVNS. CDR3 nucleotides: TGTGCCAGCAGCCTTGTGGTGAGCAATCAGCCCCAGCATTTT. Encoded protein: CASSLVVSNQPQHF.

The V and J genes are TRBV28 and TRBJ2-2; the D gene is possibly TRBD1 (5 bases). Between the trimmed V and J ends, which lost 3 bases and 7 bases, there was a span of 15 bases. From germline, CDR1 is MDHEN and CDR2 SYDVKM. CDR3 length: 15 residues. The CDR3, as DNA: TGTGCCAGCAGTTTTAGGACACCTCCGAGCGGGGAGCTGTTTTTT. The encoded protein is CASSFRTPPSGELFF.

This rearrangement joins TRBV18 to TRBJ2-5, with TRBD1 matching 9 bases. In germline, CDR1 is KGHSH, CDR2 LQKENI. The CDR3 spans 15 residues. Trimming removed 4 bases from V and 4 bases from J; junction bases left unmatched: 7. The CDR3 is CASSQQGQGGETQYF. DNA of the CDR3: TGTGCCAGCTCACAACAGGGACAGGGTGGAGAGACCCAGTACTTC.

The J gene is TRBJ1-2, the V gene TRBV6-4; unclear D gene. This CDR3 has 16 amino acids. Germline V lookup: CDR1 MRHNA, CDR2 SNTAGT. V lost 5 bases, J lost 4 bases, and 20 bases lay in between. The DNA for the CDR3 is TGTGCCAGCAGTTACCCGGACGGACGTCGGACCTATGGCTACACCTTC. Protein: CASSYPDGRRTYGYTF.

This chain links TRBV29-1 with TRBJ2-7, with 8 bases identical to TRBD1. Germline V gives CDR1 SQVTM, CDR2 ANQGSEA. After removal of 5 bases from V and 6 bases from J, the junction contained 9 bases not matched to a gene. The CDR3 runs 13 residues. The CDR3 loop reads CSVHPGTGTEQYF. Written as DNA, the CDR3 is TGCAGCGTTCACCCCGGGACAGGAACCGAGCAGTACTTC.